The entry that follows covers one T cell receptor beta chain sequence. Antigen specificity is unknown. Sequencing used immunoSEQ multiplex PCR; TCRdb keeps in-frame clones, though not all of them. There are around 45,000 clones in the sample; more than 65% occur only once, and approximately 7.9% lies in the top ten. This sample was taken from a study of T cells in tumors after PD-1 blockade. Study as a whole: During anti-PD-1 treatment, some patients continued daily vismodegib 150 mg. Mean per blood sample: 113,528 templates (about 24,000-280,000), 36,536 unique clonotypes.

Whole-study results and caveats: Peripheral recruitment is suggested, as some novel exhausted tumor clones were in pre-treatment blood.

Germline CDR1 and CDR2: MNHEY and SMNVEV (reference sequence). The CDR3 is 15 residues long. V was pared by 6 bases and J by 8 bases, with 19 bases between. The starting material was PBMCs, obtained before anti-PD-1 therapy. The chain carries TRBV27 and TRBJ1-4; D gene ambiguous. The clonotype was recovered from a human donor with advanced basal cell or squamous cell carcinoma (not recorded which). The CDR3 reads CASSDRPGVGEKLFF. The CDR3 bases are TGTGCCAGCAGCGATAGGCCAGGTGTCGGCGAAAAACTGTTTTTT.